The present T cell receptor beta chain was sequenced within a study of T cell responses to AZD1222 COVID-19 vaccine. The study's findings and limits: Unmutated regions of variants are reportedly targeted by nearly half of spike-specific TCRs. After the peak T cell response, and only then, were repertoires sampled. The donors showed a predominance of white British ancestry and of females, with possible underestimation of clonal diversity. At baseline, just a handful of AZD1222 recipients tested seropositive.

This table comes from immunoSEQ multiplex PCR, and its TCRdb copy is limited to in-frame clones, with some not included. The sample consists of 100,000 to 110,000 clones, around nine tenths of them appearing once. As for this clone: Its antigen is as yet unknown.

The CDR3 covers 16 residues. Germline CDR1 and CDR2: SEHNR and FQNEAQ (reference sequence). V shed 4 bases and J shed 3 bases, with 16 bases lying between them. The rearrangement joins TRBV7-9 to TRBJ1-3; D possibly corresponds to TRBD1 (6 bases). The sample consisted of peripheral blood, taken on day 0 of AZD1222 vaccination. This receptor was identified in an adult in good health. This CDR3 reads CASSSNRDTYGNTIYF. The CDR3 nucleotides read TGTGCCAGCAGCTCAAACCGGGACACCTATGGAAACACCATATATTTT.